These T cell receptor beta chains were read from a single sample in a study of blood T cells in healthy people across ages. A single record per CDR3 protein comes from TCRdb applying MiXCR to the 5' RACE reads. The table has under 850,000 distinct CDR3 sequences, roughly 35% seen once. Material for sequencing was blood. These receptor sequences come from a man aged 18 to 35 in good health. Each CDR3 is given without its conserved first and last residue.

V gene: TRBV11-3; J gene: TRBJ2-4; CDR3 protein: ASSESGTGKNIQY
V gene: TRBV7-2; J gene: TRBJ2-1; CDR3 protein: ASSRLYNEQF
V gene: TRBV7-2; J gene: TRBJ2-7; CDR3 protein: ASSLGAGAHNEQY
V gene: TRBV7-9; J gene: TRBJ2-3; CDR3 protein: ASSRFHTDTQY
V gene: TRBV6-6; J gene: TRBJ2-7; CDR3 protein: ASSFQGNYEQY
V gene: TRBV5-5; J gene: TRBJ2-7; CDR3 protein: ASSLFLGQVKFEQY
V gene: TRBV7-2; J gene: TRBJ1-1; CDR3 protein: ASSTMGQGGTEAF
V gene: TRBV27; J gene: TRBJ1-4; CDR3 protein: ASSLTGAEKLF
V gene: TRBV29-1; J gene: TRBJ2-2; CDR3 protein: SVTDRAGELF
V gene: TRBV5-6; J gene: TRBJ2-5; CDR3 protein: ASSTRQGAWEAQY
V gene: TRBV6-2/TRBV6-3; J gene: TRBJ2-3; CDR3 protein: ASSAPGLKDAQY
V gene: TRBV5-1; J gene: TRBJ2-6; CDR3 protein: ASSAQGIGANVLT
V gene: TRBV5-6; J gene: TRBJ2-3; CDR3 protein: ASSFPSTDTQY
V gene: TRBV29-1; J gene: TRBJ2-1; CDR3 protein: SVGGQAYNEQF
V gene: TRBV14; J gene: TRBJ2-3; CDR3 protein: ASSMETGGGFADTQY
V gene: TRBV10-3; J gene: TRBJ2-2; CDR3 protein: AISVGQPDTGELF
V gene: TRBV19; J gene: TRBJ1-1; CDR3 protein: ASSISRSEAF